What follows are 20 T cell receptor beta chains derived from one specimen sequenced in a study of shared clonotypes between healthy human individuals. This table comes from immunoSEQ multiplex PCR, and its TCRdb copy is limited to in-frame clones, with some not included. Among some 2,000,000 clones listed, just under 95% were seen once. CD45RO-negative, CCR7-selected cells formed the naive CD8 fraction, which excluded terminally differentiated effector memory CD45RA+ cells. The specimen sequenced was naive CD8+ T cells sorted from blood. The receptors stem from a man between 18 and 29 years old in good health.

This clone occurred once. This rearrangement joins TRBV7-9 to TRBJ2-1; no definite D call. Germline V lookup: CDR1 SEHNR, CDR2 FQNEAQ (reference sequence). The germline V and J ends were trimmed by 7 bases and 7 bases, with 14 bases remaining between them. This CDR3 contains 13 residues. CDR3: CASTPMAGNEQFF. DNA for the CDR3: TGTGCCAGCACCCCGATGGCCGGTAATGAGCAGTTCTTC. The full variable domain, completed using reference TRBV7-9 and TRBJ2-1, is DTGVSQNPRHKITKRGQNVTFRCDPISEHNRLYWYRQTLGQGPEFLTYFQNEAQLEKSRLLSDRFSAERPKGSFSTLEIQRTEQGDSAMYLCASTPMAGNEQFFGPGTRLTVL.

J is TRBJ2-5 and V is TRBV7-6; the D is unclear. CDR3 length equals 15 residues. V was pared by 6 bases and J by 2 bases, with 16 bases between. Germline CDR1 and CDR2: SGHVS and FNYEAQ. Here the CDR3 reads CASRFSPGSQETQYF. CDR3 coding DNA: TGTGCCAGCAGGTTCTCCCCGGGCAGTCAAGAGACCCAGTACTTC.

As DNA, the CDR3 is TGTGCCACCCGGAGGACAGCCATCTATGAGCAGTTCTTC. This encodes CATRRTAIYEQFF. The V gene is TRBV6-4, the J gene TRBJ2-1; the D gene is possibly TRBD1 (6 bases). This CDR3 contains 13 residues. Germline lookup yields CDR1 MRHNA and CDR2 SNTAGT. V was pared by 10 bases and J by 8 bases, with 18 bases between.

The chain joins TRBV19 to TRBJ2-5; 7 bases map to TRBD1. The V gene end was trimmed by 1 base and the J gene end by 5 bases; junction bases not matched to a gene: 7. The CDR3 has 15 residues. CDR1 and CDR2 from the germline V gene are LNHDA and SQIVND (reference sequence). This chain's CDR3 is CASSIGAGGWETQYF. The CDR3 nucleotides read TGTGCCAGTAGTATAGGAGCAGGGGGTTGGGAGACCCAGTACTTC. The variable domain in full, completed from reference TRBV19 and TRBJ2-5, reads DGGITQSPKYLFRKEGQNVTLSCEQNLNHDAMYWYRQDPGQGLRLIYYSQIVNDFQKGDIAEGYSVSREKKESFPLTVTSAQKNPTAFYLCASSIGAGGWETQYFGPGTRLLVL.

The chain combines TRBV6-5 with TRBJ2-1; D not certain. Deletions cut 2 bases from V and 2 bases from J, with 7 bases between. This CDR3 has 14 amino acids. CDR1 is MNHEY, CDR2 SVGAGI, per germline. The CDR3 DNA reads as TGTGCCAGCAGTTACGGATCTGCCTACAATGAGCAGTTCTTC. Its protein is CASSYGSAYNEQFF.

The chain couples TRBV10-2 to TRBJ2-4; tentatively, D is TRBD2 (6 bases). Per the germline V gene, CDR1 is WSHSY and CDR2 is SAAADI. This CDR3 has 17 amino acids. V was pared by 1 base and J by 0 bases, with 13 bases between. In DNA, the CDR3 is TGCGCCAGCAGTGAGTTCTTCACTAGCTTAGCCAAAAACATTCAGTACTTC. Its translation is CASSEFFTSLAKNIQYF.

The chain is built from TRBV2 and TRBJ2-3, with 9 bases identical to TRBD2. The ends lost 11 bases at V and 4 bases at J; junction bases unmatched: 16. Germline lookup yields CDR1 SNHLY and CDR2 FYNNEI. This CDR3 region has 16 residues. The CDR3 loop reads CASLAGGPLFPDTQYF. The CDR3 coding sequence is TGTGCCTCTTTGGCGGGGGGGCCACTTTTTCCAGATACGCAGTATTTT. Filled out from reference TRBV2 and TRBJ2-3, the complete variable domain reads EPEVTQTPSHQVTQMGQEVILRCVPISNHLYFYWYRQILGQKVEFLVSFYNNEISEKSEIFDDQFSVERPDGSNFTLKIRSTKLEDSAMYFCASLAGGPLFPDTQYFGPGTRLTVL.

The genes are TRBV28 and TRBJ1-5, with D unclear. This CDR3 region has 12 residues. The V end lost 2 bases, the J end lost 8 bases, and 7 bases lay between the germline ends. The germline V gene encodes CDR1 MDHEN and CDR2 SYDVKM. The CDR3 coding sequence is TGTGCCAGCAGTTTAAGGGAGGAGCCCCAGCATTTT. This sequence encodes CASSLREEPQHF.

V is TRBV4-2 and J is TRBJ1-1; D is unclear. The V end was cut by 0 bases, the J end by 1 base, with 9 bases between. Germline V lookup: CDR1 LGHNA, CDR2 YNFKEQ. The CDR3 spans 15 residues. The CDR3 spells CASSQEADWNTEAFF. In DNA form, the CDR3 reads TGTGCCAGCAGCCAAGAAGCGGATTGGAACACTGAAGCTTTCTTT.

The chain has TRBV5-6 and TRBJ2-7; 7 bases map to TRBD1. Germline values: CDR1 SGHDT, CDR2 YYEEEE. The CDR3 covers 14 residues. V trimming: 4 bases; J trimming: 0 bases; junction bases outside the gene matches: 4. CDR3 protein: CASSRGQSSYEQYF. CDR3 sequence (DNA): TGTGCCAGCAGCAGGGGACAGAGCTCCTACGAGCAGTACTTC.

The chain joins TRBV6-1 to TRBJ2-1, with D unclear. CDR3 length: 12 amino acids. V dropped 8 bases and J dropped 6 bases, with 11 bases sitting between them. The V gene's germline CDR1 is MNHNS and CDR2 SASEGT. The CDR3, as DNA: TGTGCCAGCTCCGAGATTTTCAATGAGCAGTTCTTC. It encodes CASSEIFNEQFF.

The J gene is TRBJ2-7, the V gene TRBV6-6; 11 bases fit TRBD1. Germline V gives CDR1 MNHNY, CDR2 SVGAGI (reference sequence). The V segment lost 8 bases and the J segment 7 bases; nucleotides outside the gene matches: 10. The CDR3 totals 14 residues. CDR3 region: CASSSGTGGEEQYF. CDR3 coding DNA: TGTGCCAGCTCAAGCGGGACAGGGGGTGAAGAGCAGTACTTC.

The J gene is TRBJ1-1, the V gene TRBV7-4; 9 bases align to TRBD1. This CDR3 has 15 amino acids. Germline CDR1 reads SGHVT; CDR2 reads SQSDAQ. V was clipped by 4 bases and J by 4 bases; unmatched bases: 7. This chain's CDR3 is CASSSTGGVSTEAFF. CDR3 bases: TGTGCCAGCAGCTCGACAGGGGGGGTTAGCACTGAAGCTTTCTTT.

This clone was detected only once. This sequence joins TRBV5-8 and TRBJ1-2; no definite D call. The CDR3 is 13 amino acids. Germline CDR1 and CDR2: SGHTS and YDEGEE. V lost 2 bases and J 4 bases, leaving 9 bases between the germline ends. DNA for the CDR3: TGTGCCAGCAGCTTCGGGCTGACCTATGGCTACACCTTC. Translating it yields CASSFGLTYGYTF. Supplemented by reference TRBV5-8 and TRBJ1-2, the full variable domain reads EAGVTQSPTHLIKTRGQQATLRCSPISGHTSVYWYQQALGLGLQFLLWYDEGEERNRGNFPPRFSGRQFPNYSSELNVNALELEDSALYLCASSFGLTYGYTFGSGTRLTVV.

The chain joins TRBV10-2 to TRBJ1-1; no definite D call. The CDR3 has 13 amino acids. Germline V gene data show CDR1 as WSHSY and CDR2 as SAAADI. V was trimmed by 5 bases and J by 4 bases, leaving 11 bases between them. The CDR3 loop is CASSPGQATEAFF. CDR3 in DNA: TGCGCCAGCAGTCCTGGCCAAGCCACTGAAGCTTTCTTT.

V usage is TRBV30 and J usage is TRBJ1-4; D remains ambiguous. CDR1 GTSNPN and CDR2 SVGIG come from the germline V gene (reference sequence). The CDR3 extends over 13 amino acids. V gave up 2 bases and J gave up 8 bases, with 12 bases separating them. CDR3 loop: CAWSLTGGEKLFF. CDR3 DNA: TGTGCCTGGAGTCTTACCGGTGGCGAAAAACTGTTTTTT.

Notes on this clone: One junction end disagrees with the germline gene, perhaps due to a read error. The V and J genes are TRBV7-7 and TRBJ2-1, with 7 bases lining up with TRBD2. Germline assignment: CDR1 SSHAT and CDR2 FNYEAQ (reference sequence). The CDR3 runs 14 residues. The CDR3 reads CASSLGGGGNEQFF. The CDR3 region has the DNA TGTGCTAGCAGCTTAGGCGGGGGTGGCAATGAGCAGTTCTTC.

The V gene is TRBV7-9, the J gene TRBJ1-1, with no clear D. V gave up 5 bases and J gave up 7 bases, with 11 bases separating them. This CDR3 contains 12 residues. The germline V gene has CDR1 SEHNR and CDR2 FQNEAQ (reference sequence). CDR3 DNA: TGTGCCAGCAGCCTCTGGGAGAGTGAAGCTTTCTTT. Translation: CASSLWESEAFF.

CDR3 in DNA: TGTGCCAGCATCACCGGGACAGGGTTGAACACTGAAGCTTTCTTT. Encoded protein: CASITGTGLNTEAFF. This sequence joins TRBV7-9 and TRBJ1-1, with 9 bases aligning to TRBD1. The CDR3 is made up of 15 amino acids. V gave up 7 bases and J gave up 0 bases; unmatched junction bases: 6. The germline gives CDR1 SEHNR, CDR2 FQNEAQ (reference sequence).

The V gene is TRBV28, the J gene TRBJ2-7; TRBD1 aligns across 8 bases. Trimming cost V 2 bases and J 2 bases; bases outside gene matches: 5. The CDR3 is made up of 15 amino acids. Germline V gene lookup returns CDR1 MDHEN and CDR2 SYDVKM. CDR3 nucleotide sequence: TGTGCCAGCAGTTTACCTGTGGGACAGGCCTACGAGCAGTACTTC. Translating it yields CASSLPVGQAYEQYF.